The 11 T cell receptor beta chains below come from one sample, sequenced in a study of blood T cells in healthy people across ages. Together with a sample-barcoded 5' primer, a J-beta primer mix was included in a second PCR lasting roughly 6 to 12 cycles. TCRdb re-called the 5' RACE reads with MiXCR, one entry per CDR3 protein. The data contain some 1 million distinct CDR3 sequences, around 43% of them singletons. The specimen sequenced was blood. These receptors were obtained from a woman in her sixties or seventies in good health.

This clonotype was counted a few times. CDR3 DNA sequence: TGTGCCAGCAGACCACTTCCAGGGGGGAGGTATGGCTACACCTTC. Translating gives CASRPLPGGRYGYTF. The chain carries TRBV12-3 or TRBV12-4 and TRBJ1-2, with TRBD1 matching 7 bases. The CDR3 runs to 15 residues. V was clipped by 6 bases and J by 5 bases; unmatched bases: 12.

This sequence joins TRBV25-1 and TRBJ2-3, with D possibly being TRBD2 (7 bases). The germline CDR1 and CDR2 sequences are MGHDK and SYGVNS. The V end was cut by 1 base, the J end by 6 bases, with 14 bases between. The CDR3 is 15 residues long. The CDR3 is CASSESGRGPDTQYF. The DNA for the CDR3 is TGTGCCAGCAGTGAATCGGGGCGGGGGCCCGATACGCAGTATTTT.

This clonotype was detected only a few times. The chain is built from TRBV7-2 and TRBJ2-5, with 9 bases matching TRBD2. This CDR3 contains 15 residues. V shed 1 base and J 4 bases; nucleotides not matched to a gene: 4. In germline, CDR1 is SGHTA, CDR2 FQGNSA. The CDR3 sequence: CASSLGAGGVETQYF. DNA for the CDR3: TGTGCCAGCAGCTTAGGGGCGGGAGGGGTAGAGACCCAGTACTTC.

J is TRBJ2-1 and V is TRBV27, with D possibly matching TRBD2 (6 bases). Near its end, the DNA agrees better with TRBJ2-7, so the J call may be wrong. Germline V gene data show CDR1 as MNHEY and CDR2 as SMNVEV (reference sequence). This CDR3 spans 13 amino acids. Here the CDR3 DNA reads TGTGCCAGCAGTATGAAGCGGGCTTTCGAGCAGTACTTC. This sequence encodes CASSMKRAFEQYF.

The rearrangement links TRBV7-2 to TRBJ1-2; D may be TRBD1 (5 bases). Germline loops: CDR1 SGHTA, CDR2 FQGNSA. The CDR3 covers 14 residues. The ends were cut back, 0 bases at V and 8 bases at J, with 13 bases in the middle. Written as DNA, the CDR3 is TGTGCCAGCAGCTTAGCAGGCAGGGCCGGGGGCTACACCTTC. Translating gives CASSLAGRAGGYTF.

The table lists this clonotype with a few counts. This chain joins TRBV14 and TRBJ2-3, with no clear D. The CDR3 loop spans 15 amino acids. Trimming removed 2 bases from V and 1 base from J, with 10 bases in between. Germline CDR1 is SGHDN and CDR2 is FVKESK. The CDR3 loop reads CASSQTLPGTDTQYF. The CDR3 DNA follows: TGTGCCAGCAGCCAAACCCTACCGGGCACAGATACGCAGTATTTT.

A remark on this clonotype: At one end, the junction sequence differs from germline, possibly due to a read error. The V and J genes are TRBV4-1 and TRBJ1-4; 7 bases map to TRBD1. CDR1 MGHRA and CDR2 YSYEKL come from the germline V gene. CDR3 length equals 17 residues. The CDR3 reads CASSQDGTVAYNEKLFF. DNA for the CDR3: TGCGCCAGTAGCCAAGATGGGACAGTCGCTTATAATGAAAAACTGTTTTTT.

This clonotype was recorded once. This chain joins TRBV30 and TRBJ2-4; TRBD2 might be the D (7 bases). Per the germline V gene, CDR1 is GTSNPN and CDR2 is SVGIG (reference sequence). V lost 8 bases and J lost 15, with 20 bases in between. CDR3 length equals 11 residues. Written as DNA, the CDR3 is TGTGCCGGGGATGTTGGCGGGGGCCTGTACTTC. Translating gives CAGDVGGGLYF.

V usage is TRBV29-1 and J usage is TRBJ2-1, with 8 bases aligning to TRBD1. V trimming: 6 bases; J trimming: 9 bases; junction bases outside the gene matches: 10. The CDR3 length is 13 residues. Germline CDR1 is SQVTM and CDR2 is ANQGSEA. CDR3 protein: CSVDRDMSTEQFF. In DNA form, the CDR3 reads TGCAGCGTGGACAGGGACATGTCTACTGAGCAGTTCTTC.

This clonotype was observed a handful of times. The chain joins TRBV7-8 to TRBJ2-5; 11 bases are a match to TRBD1. CDR3 size: 15 residues. The germline V gene encodes CDR1 SGHVS and CDR2 FQNEAQ. J gave up 5 bases and V 5 bases, and 7 bases lay outside the gene matches. The CDR3 bases are TGTGCCAGCAGCCTATGGACAGGGGGCATCGAGACCCAGTACTTC. Translation: CASSLWTGGIETQYF.

The J gene is TRBJ1-1, the V gene TRBV4-1; 7 nucleotides agree with TRBD1. J gave up 0 bases and V 1 base, and 8 bases lay outside the gene matches. Per the germline V gene, CDR1 is MGHRA and CDR2 is YSYEKL. This CDR3 comprises 17 residues. The CDR3 loop is CASSQAPLTGMNTEAFF. The CDR3 DNA reads TGCGCCAGCAGCCAAGCCCCCTTGACAGGGATGAACACTGAAGCTTTCTTT.